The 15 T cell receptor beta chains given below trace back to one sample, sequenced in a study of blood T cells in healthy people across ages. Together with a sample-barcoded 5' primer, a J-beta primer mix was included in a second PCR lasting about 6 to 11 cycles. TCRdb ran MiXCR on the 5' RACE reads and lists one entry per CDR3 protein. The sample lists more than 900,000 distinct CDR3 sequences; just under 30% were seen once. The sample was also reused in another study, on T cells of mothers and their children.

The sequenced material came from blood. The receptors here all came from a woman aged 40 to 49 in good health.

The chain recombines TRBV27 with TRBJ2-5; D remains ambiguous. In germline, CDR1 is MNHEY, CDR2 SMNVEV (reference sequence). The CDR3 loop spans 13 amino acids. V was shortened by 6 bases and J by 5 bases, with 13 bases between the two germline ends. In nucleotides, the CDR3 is TGTGCCAGCAGGCCCCATGGGTGGGAGACCCAGTACTTC. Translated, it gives CASRPHGWETQYF.

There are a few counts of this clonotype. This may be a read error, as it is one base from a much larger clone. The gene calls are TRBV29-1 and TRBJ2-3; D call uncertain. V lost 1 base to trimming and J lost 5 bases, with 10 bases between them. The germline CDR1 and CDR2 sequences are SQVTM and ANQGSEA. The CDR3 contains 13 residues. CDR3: CSVEGLRLDTQYF. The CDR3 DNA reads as TGCAGCGTTGAAGGTCTACGGCTAGATACGCAGTATTTT.

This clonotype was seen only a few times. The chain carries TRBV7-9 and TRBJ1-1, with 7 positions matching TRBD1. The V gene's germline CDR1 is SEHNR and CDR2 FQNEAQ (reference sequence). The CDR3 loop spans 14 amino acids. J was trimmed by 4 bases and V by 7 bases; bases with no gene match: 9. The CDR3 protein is CASTLDRASTEAFF. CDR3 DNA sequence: TGTGCCAGCACCCTCGACAGGGCCAGCACTGAAGCTTTCTTT.

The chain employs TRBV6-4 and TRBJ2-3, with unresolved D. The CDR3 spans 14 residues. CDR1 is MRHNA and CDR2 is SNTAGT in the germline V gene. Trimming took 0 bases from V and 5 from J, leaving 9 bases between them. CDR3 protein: CASSDSLGIDTQYF. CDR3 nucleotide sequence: TGTGCCAGCAGTGACTCTCTTGGTATAGATACGCAGTATTTT.

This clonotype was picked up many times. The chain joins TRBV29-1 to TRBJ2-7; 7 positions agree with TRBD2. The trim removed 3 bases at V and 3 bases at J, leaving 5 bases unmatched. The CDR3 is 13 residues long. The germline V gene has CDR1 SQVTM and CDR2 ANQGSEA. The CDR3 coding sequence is TGCAGCGTTGAGCTGGGGGGGAGCTACGAGCAGTACTTC. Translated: CSVELGGSYEQYF.

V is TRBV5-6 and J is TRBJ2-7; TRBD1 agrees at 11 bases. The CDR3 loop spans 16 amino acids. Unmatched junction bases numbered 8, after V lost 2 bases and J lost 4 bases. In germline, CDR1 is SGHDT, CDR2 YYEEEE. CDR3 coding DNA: TGTGCCAGCAGCTTTACCTCCGGGACAGGGGGGTACGAGCAGTACTTC. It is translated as CASSFTSGTGGYEQYF. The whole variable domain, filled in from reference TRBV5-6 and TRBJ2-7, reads DAGVTQSPTHLIKTRGQQVTLRCSPKSGHDTVSWYQQALGQGPQFIFQYYEEEERQRGNFPDRFSGHQFPNYSSELNVNALLLGDSALYLCASSFTSGTGGYEQYFGPGTRLTVT.

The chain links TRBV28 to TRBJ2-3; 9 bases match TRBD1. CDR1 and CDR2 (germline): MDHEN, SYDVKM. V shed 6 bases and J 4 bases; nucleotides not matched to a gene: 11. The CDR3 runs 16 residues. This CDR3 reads CASSQLQGASSDTQYF. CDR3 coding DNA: TGTGCCAGCAGCCAGTTACAGGGGGCGTCTTCAGATACGCAGTATTTT.

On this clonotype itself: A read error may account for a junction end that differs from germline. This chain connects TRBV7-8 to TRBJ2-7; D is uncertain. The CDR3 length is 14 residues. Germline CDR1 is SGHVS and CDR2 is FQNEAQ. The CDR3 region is CAGSLAVGQYEQYF. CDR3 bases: TGTGCCGGCAGCTTAGCCGTCGGGCAGTACGAGCAGTACTTC.

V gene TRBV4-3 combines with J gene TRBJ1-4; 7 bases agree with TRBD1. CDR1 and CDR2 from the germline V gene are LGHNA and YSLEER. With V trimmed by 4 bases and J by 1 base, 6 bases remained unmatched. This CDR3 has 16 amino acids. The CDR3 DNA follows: TGCGCCAGCAGCCCCGGGCAGGGGGTAACTAATGAAAAACTGTTTTTT. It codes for CASSPGQGVTNEKLFF.

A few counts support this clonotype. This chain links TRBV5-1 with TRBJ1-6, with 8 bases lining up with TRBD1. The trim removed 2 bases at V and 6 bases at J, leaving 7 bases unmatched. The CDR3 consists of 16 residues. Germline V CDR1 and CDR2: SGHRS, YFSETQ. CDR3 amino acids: CASSFLGGQVNSPLHF. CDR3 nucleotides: TGCGCCAGCAGCTTTTTGGGGGGACAGGTTAATTCACCCCTCCACTTT.

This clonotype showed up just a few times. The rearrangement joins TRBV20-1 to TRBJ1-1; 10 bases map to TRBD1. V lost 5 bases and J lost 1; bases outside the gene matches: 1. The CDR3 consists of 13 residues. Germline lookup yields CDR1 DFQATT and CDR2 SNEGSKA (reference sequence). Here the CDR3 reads CSAGTGENTEAFF. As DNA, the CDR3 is TGCAGTGCTGGGACAGGGGAGAACACTGAAGCTTTCTTT.

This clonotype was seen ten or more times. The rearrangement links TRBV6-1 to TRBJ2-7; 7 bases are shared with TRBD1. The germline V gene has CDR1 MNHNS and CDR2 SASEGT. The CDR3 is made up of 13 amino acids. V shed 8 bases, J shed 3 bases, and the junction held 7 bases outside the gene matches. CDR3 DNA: TGTGCCAGCCAACGACAGGGTAACTACGAGCAGTACTTC. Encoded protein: CASQRQGNYEQYF.

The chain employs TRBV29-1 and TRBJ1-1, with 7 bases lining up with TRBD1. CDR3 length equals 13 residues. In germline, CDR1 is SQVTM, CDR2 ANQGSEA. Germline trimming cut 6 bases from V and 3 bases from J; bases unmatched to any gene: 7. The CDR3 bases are TGCAGCGTGAGGGACAGAGGTCACACTGAAGCTTTCTTT. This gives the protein CSVRDRGHTEAFF.

CDR3 sequence (DNA): TGTGCCAGCGAGTTAGGGGGACCGAACACTGAAGCTTTCTTT. This codes for CASELGGPNTEAFF. This sequence joins TRBV6-2 or TRBV6-3 and TRBJ1-1, with D maybe TRBD1 (6 bases). Germline V gives CDR1 MNHEY, CDR2 SVGEGT. V was cut by 8 bases and J by 1 base, with 14 bases left in between. The CDR3 is 14 residues long.

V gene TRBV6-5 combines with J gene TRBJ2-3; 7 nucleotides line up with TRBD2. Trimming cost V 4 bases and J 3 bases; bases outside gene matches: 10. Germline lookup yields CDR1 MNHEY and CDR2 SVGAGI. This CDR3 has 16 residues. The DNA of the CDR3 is TGTGCCAGCAGTTCCTGGCGGGAGATGGGGACAGATACGCAGTATTTT. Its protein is CASSSWREMGTDTQYF.